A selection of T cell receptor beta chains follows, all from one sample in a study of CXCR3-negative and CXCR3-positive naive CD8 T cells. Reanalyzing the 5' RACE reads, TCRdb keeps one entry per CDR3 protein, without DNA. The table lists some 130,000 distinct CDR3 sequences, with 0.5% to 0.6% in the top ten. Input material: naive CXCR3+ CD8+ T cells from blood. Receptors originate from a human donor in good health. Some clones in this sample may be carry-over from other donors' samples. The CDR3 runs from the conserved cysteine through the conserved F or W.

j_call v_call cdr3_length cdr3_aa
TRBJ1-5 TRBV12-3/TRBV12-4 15 CASTTGTGLFGPQHF
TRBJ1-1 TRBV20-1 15 CSARDLPGMNTEAFF
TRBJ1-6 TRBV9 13 CASSVSNNSPLHF
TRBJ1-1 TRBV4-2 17 CASSQGPPGVENTEAFF
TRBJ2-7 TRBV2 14 CADSGGTSGYEQYF
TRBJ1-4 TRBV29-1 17 CSVEDLGQTDYNEKLFF
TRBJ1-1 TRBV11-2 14 CASSPWTGRTEAFF
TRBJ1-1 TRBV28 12 CASSLSYTEALF
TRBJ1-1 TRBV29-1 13 CSVEEGVRTEAFF
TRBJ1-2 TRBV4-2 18 CASSQVGTGARGGIGYTF
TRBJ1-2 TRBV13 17 CASSPSGTGGGNYGYTF
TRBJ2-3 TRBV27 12 CASSFSGDTQYF
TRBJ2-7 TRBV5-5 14 CASSLETGSYEQYF
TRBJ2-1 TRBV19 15 CASSIAGGAYNEQFF
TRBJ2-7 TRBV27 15 CASSSPQQGAYEQYF
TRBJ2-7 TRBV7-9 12 CASRAGHYEQYF
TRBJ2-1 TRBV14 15 CASSQVQGAWGEQFF
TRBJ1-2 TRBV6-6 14 CASSQLGQPYGYTF
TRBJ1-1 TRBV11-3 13 CASSLGTGSEAFF
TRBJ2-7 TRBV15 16 CATSIQTSGSLSEQYF
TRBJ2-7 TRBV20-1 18 CSARGEGGGTKGFGEQYF
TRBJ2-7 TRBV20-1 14 CSADERGGRYEQYF
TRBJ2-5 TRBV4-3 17 CASSRLTGGSEQETQYF
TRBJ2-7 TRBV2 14 CASSETGPTYEQYF
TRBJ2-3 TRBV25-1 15 CASKLGGSSTDTQYF
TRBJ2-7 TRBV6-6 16 CASSYPAASGSYEQYF
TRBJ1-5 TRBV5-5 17 CASSLGDRGFSNQPQHF
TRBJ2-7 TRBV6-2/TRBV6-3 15 CASSITASEGGEQYF
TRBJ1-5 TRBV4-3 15 CASSQDLSQNQPQHF
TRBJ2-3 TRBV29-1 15 CSVVKVHRGTDTQYF
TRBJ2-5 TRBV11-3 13 CASSFREEETQYF
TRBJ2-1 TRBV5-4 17 CASSYGGPGGPYNEQFF
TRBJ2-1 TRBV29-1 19 CSVEDRTVGTGLSYNEQFF
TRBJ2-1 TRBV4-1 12 CASSREWGEQFF
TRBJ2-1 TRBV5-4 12 CASSLPYNEQFF
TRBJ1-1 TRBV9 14 CASSSQEGDTEAFF
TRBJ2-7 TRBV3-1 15 CASSQERGRGYEQYF
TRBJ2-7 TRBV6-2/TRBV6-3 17 CASSYGPLEDRDYEQYF
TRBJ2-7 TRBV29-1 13 CSVEFSGSYEQYF
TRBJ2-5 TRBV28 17 CASSSTLAGDYQETQYF
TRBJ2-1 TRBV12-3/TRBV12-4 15 CASSTTGTSDNEQFF
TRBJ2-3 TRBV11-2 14 CASSLVPSTDTQYF
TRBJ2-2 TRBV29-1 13 CSLRHANTGELFF
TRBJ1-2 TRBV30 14 CACRQGLPTYGYTF
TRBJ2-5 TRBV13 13 CASSHPGQETQYF
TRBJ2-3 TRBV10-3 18 CAISEVPSGSQGADTRYF
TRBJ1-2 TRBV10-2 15 CASSESGAGNYGYTF
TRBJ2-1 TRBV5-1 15 CASSFHPGSTNEQFF